These T cell receptor beta chains were read from a single sample in a study of T-cell reconstitution after alpha-beta-depleted transplantation in children. TCRdb reprocessed the PCR reads via MiXCR and lists one record per CDR3 protein. The repertoire consists of around 120,000 distinct CDR3 sequences, with 20% to 25% occurring once and the leading ten covering about 10%. This material consisted of PBMCs, mostly from graft donor cells, taken 180 days after TCRalphabeta/CD19-depleted stem cell transplant. These receptors were taken from a male patient between 2 and 15 years old who had a stem cell transplant for chronic granulomatous disease, so the T cells may come from the graft donor. Both conserved end residues are part of each CDR3. A D gene is named only where the DNA matches it firmly. A clone size is listed for some rows: how often the clone was seen (once, few, many), or a class if it is expanded.

d_gene	j_gene	abundance	v_gene	CDR3nt	CDR3aa
NA	TRBJ2-7	many	TRBV5-5	TGTGCCAGCAGCTTAACGGGCATTCCAAGAGAGCACTTC	CASSLTGIPREHF
NA	TRBJ1-5	NA	TRBV6-8	TGTGCCAGCGCCTCCCCACAACCAAAGGATGTGCCCCAGCATTTT	CASASPQPKDVPQHF
TRBD2	TRBJ2-7	NA	TRBV27	TGTGCCAGCATGCCCCCACCGACTAGCGCCGGAAGGGAGCAGTACTTC	CASMPPPTSAGREQYF
TRBD1	TRBJ1-5	few	TRBV7-9	TGTGCCAGCAGCCTCGGAACAGGGGGGGGTCAGCCCCAGCATTTT	CASSLGTGGGQPQHF
NA	TRBJ1-2	few	TRBV12-3/TRBV12-4	TGTGCCAGCAGTTCACTCCTTTCCAACTATGGCTACACCTTC	CASSSLLSNYGYTF
NA	TRBJ2-1	many	TRBV6-5	TGTGCCAGCAGCTCCTTCCCCGTTGGTGAGCAGTTCTTC	CASSSFPVGEQFF
NA	TRBJ1-5	NA	TRBV6-5	TGTGCCAGCAGCACGACGGTCAATCAGCCCCAGCATTTT	CASSTTVNQPQHF
NA	TRBJ2-1	NA	TRBV6-5	TGTGCCAGCAGGAGAGTAGATGAGCAGTTCTTC	CASRRVDEQFF
TRBD2	TRBJ2-3	NA	TRBV4-1	TGCGCCAGCAGCGGGTTAAAGCGGGAGGGTGGAGATACGCAGTATTTT	CASSGLKREGGDTQYF
TRBD1	TRBJ2-7	NA	TRBV12-3/TRBV12-4	TGTGCCAGCAGTTGGACAGGCTACGAGCAGTACTTC	CASSWTGYEQYF
NA	TRBJ2-2	few	TRBV12-3/TRBV12-4	TGTGCCAGCACCCCCTACACCGGGGAGCTGTTTTTT	CASTPYTGELFF